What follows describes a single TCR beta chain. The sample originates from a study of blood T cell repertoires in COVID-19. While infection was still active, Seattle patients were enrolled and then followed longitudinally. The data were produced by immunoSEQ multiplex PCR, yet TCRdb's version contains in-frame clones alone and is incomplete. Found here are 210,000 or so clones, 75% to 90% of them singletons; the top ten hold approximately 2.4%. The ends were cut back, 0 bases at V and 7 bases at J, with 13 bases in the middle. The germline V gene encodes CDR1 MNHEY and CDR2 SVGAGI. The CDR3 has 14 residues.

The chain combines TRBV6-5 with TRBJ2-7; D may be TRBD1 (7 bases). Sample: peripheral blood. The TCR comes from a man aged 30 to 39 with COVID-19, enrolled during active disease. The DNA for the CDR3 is TGTGCCAGCAGTTACTCGACCAGGGGGGAGGAGCAGTACTTC. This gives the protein CASSYSTRGEEQYF.